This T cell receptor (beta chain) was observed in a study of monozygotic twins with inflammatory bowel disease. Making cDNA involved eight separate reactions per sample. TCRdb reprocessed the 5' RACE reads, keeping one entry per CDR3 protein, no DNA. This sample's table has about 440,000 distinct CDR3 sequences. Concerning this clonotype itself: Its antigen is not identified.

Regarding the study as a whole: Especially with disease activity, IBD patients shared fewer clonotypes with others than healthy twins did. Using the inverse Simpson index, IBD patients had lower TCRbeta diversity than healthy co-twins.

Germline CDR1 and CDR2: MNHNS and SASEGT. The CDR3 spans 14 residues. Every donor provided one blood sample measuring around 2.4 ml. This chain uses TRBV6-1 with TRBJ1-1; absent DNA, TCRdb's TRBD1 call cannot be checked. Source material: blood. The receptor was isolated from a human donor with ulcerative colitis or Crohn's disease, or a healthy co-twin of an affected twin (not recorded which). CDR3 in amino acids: CASNPHGGHTEAFF.